These 32 T cell receptor beta chains originate from one sample sequenced in a study of T cells in Graves' hyperthyroidism and ophthalmopathy. RNA transcripts were the template for amplifying TCR beta CDR3 regions. First-round RT-PCR targeting the TCR CDR3 was performed with the HTBI primer set. TCRdb passed the multiplex PCR reads through MiXCR, listing each CDR3 protein once. Found here are hundreds of thousands of distinct CDR3 sequences, over 40% of them singletons; the top ten hold about 7.7%. Specimen: peripheral blood or thyroid tissue (not recorded which). These receptors all come from an adult man with Graves' disease, either hyperthyroidism or ophthalmopathy (not recorded which).

With regard to this clonotype: A much larger clone sits a single nucleotide away, making a read error possible. The chain is built from TRBV20-1 and TRBJ2-5; a possible D gene is TRBD1 (7 bases). Trimming removed 5 bases at V and 2 bases at J, with 12 bases between. The germline gives CDR1 DFQATT, CDR2 SNEGSKA (reference sequence). This CDR3 spans 13 amino acids. CDR3 sequence (DNA): TGCAGTGCTGTGCCAGGGGGGCAAGAGACCCAGTACTTC. It translates to CSAVPGGQETQYF.

For the CDR3, the DNA is TGTGCCAGCAGTTTCTTAGGGACGGCTGAAGCTTTCTTT. Amino acid sequence: CASSFLGTAEAFF. The chain joins TRBV28 to TRBJ1-1; possible D gene TRBD1, 5 bases. This CDR3 comprises 13 residues. The V gene's germline CDR1 is MDHEN and CDR2 SYDVKM. Trimming cost V 3 bases and J 6 bases, with 11 bases left between them. The entire variable domain, with the rest obtained from reference TRBV28 and TRBJ1-1, is as follows: DVKVTQSSRYLVKRTGEKVFLECVQDMDHENMFWYRQDPGLGLRLIYFSYDVKMKEKGDIPEGYSVSREKKERFSLILESASTNQTSMYLCASSFLGTAEAFFGQGTRLTVV.

The J gene is TRBJ1-5, the V gene TRBV24-1, with TRBD1 matching over 11 bases. CDR1 is KGHDR and CDR2 is SFDVKD in the germline V gene. This CDR3 is built from 14 residues. V was clipped by 7 bases and J by 4 bases; unmatched bases: 2. CDR3 loop: CATRGQGENQPQHF. As DNA, the CDR3 is TGTGCCACCAGGGGACAGGGGGAAAATCAGCCCCAGCATTTT.

The rearrangement links TRBV20-1 to TRBJ1-6; 8 nucleotides align to TRBD1. Germline V gives CDR1 DFQATT, CDR2 SNEGSKA (reference sequence). This CDR3 has 14 residues. Unmatched junction bases numbered 12, after V lost 8 bases and J lost 9 bases. Written as DNA, the CDR3 is TGCAGTACTAACAGGGGGGGAGGAAGTTCACCCCTCCACTTT. Amino acid sequence: CSTNRGGGSSPLHF.

This clonotype was counted many times. The gene calls are TRBV7-8 and TRBJ1-2, with 11 bases aligning to TRBD1. The length of the CDR3 is 15 residues. The trim removed 5 bases at V and 3 bases at J, leaving 5 bases unmatched. Germline loops: CDR1 SGHVS, CDR2 FQNEAQ. The CDR3 loop reads CASSRAGQGDYGYTF. The CDR3 nucleotides read TGTGCCAGCAGCCGCGCGGGACAGGGGGACTATGGCTACACCTTC.

V and J are TRBV9 and TRBJ2-7; TRBD2 matches at 8 bases. With V trimmed by 0 bases and J by 7 bases, 6 bases remained unmatched. The CDR3 totals 14 residues. Germline CDR1 is SGDLS and CDR2 is YYNGEE. The CDR3 reads CASSVAGGPSEQYF. The CDR3 DNA sequence: TGTGCCAGCAGCGTAGCGGGGGGGCCAAGTGAGCAGTACTTC.

V and J are TRBV7-9 and TRBJ1-2; 8 nucleotides match TRBD1. J was trimmed by 2 bases and V by 5 bases; bases with no gene match: 7. Germline loops: CDR1 SEHNR, CDR2 FQNEAQ (reference sequence). This CDR3 comprises 15 residues. The CDR3 spells CASSAGQGTNYGYTF. For the CDR3, the DNA is TGTGCCAGCAGCGCCGGACAGGGTACAAACTATGGCTACACCTTC.

The chain combines TRBV7-2 with TRBJ1-2, with 7 bases fitting TRBD1. CDR1 and CDR2 from the germline V gene are SGHTA and FQGNSA. CDR3 size: 13 residues. Trimming removed 5 bases from V and 8 bases from J; junction bases left unmatched: 8. CDR3 sequence reads: CASSLPGGRGYTF. CDR3 nucleotides: TGTGCCAGCAGCCTCCCAGGGGGACGCGGCTACACCTTC.

As regards this clonotype: A junction boundary mismatches the germline segment, possibly from a read error. CDR3 in DNA: TGTGCCAGCAGTGCCGGGACAGGAGAAAAACTGGTTTTT. It is translated as CASSAGTGEKLVF. The chain links TRBV2 to TRBJ1-4; 8 bases are a match to TRBD1. Germline-derived CDR1 and CDR2 are SNHLY and FYNNEI. This CDR3 has 13 amino acids.

This clonotype has at least ten counts. The chain carries TRBV12-3 or TRBV12-4 and TRBJ2-7; D perhaps matches TRBD1 (6 bases). This CDR3 contains 14 residues. V shed 6 bases and J shed 1 base, with 13 bases lying between them. The CDR3 loop is CASSLGARSYEQYF. In DNA form, the CDR3 reads TGTGCCAGCAGCTTGGGGGCCAGATCCTACGAGCAGTACTTC.

The chain joins TRBV29-1 to TRBJ1-2; D is ambiguous. The CDR3 has 13 amino acids. Germline loops: CDR1 SQVTM, CDR2 ANQGSEA. The V and J ends lost 4 bases and 0 bases respectively, with 9 bases between them. The CDR3 nucleotides read TGCAGCGTTGGAGCCTCGACTAACTATGGCTACACCTTC. Amino acids: CSVGASTNYGYTF.

This clonotype was recorded many times. The chain carries TRBV6-5 and TRBJ1-6, with D unclear. Trimming removed 0 bases at V and 9 bases at J, with 12 bases between. Germline V lookup: CDR1 MNHEY, CDR2 SVGAGI. This CDR3 is 15 amino acids long. For the CDR3, the DNA is TGTGCCAGCAGTTACTCGACGACGAGGAGTTCACCCCTCCACTTT. Protein sequence: CASSYSTTRSSPLHF.

The chain couples TRBV7-2 to TRBJ1-5; no clear D. Germline-derived CDR1 and CDR2 are SGHTA and FQGNSA. Trimming removed 0 bases from V and 0 bases from J, with 24 bases in between. CDR3 length: 21 residues. CDR3 in DNA: TGTGCCAGCAGCTTAGCACGGTTACTTACAGATCTGGGTTATAGCAATCAGCCCCAGCATTTT. This sequence encodes CASSLARLLTDLGYSNQPQHF.

The chain uses TRBV7-8 and TRBJ2-5; unclear D gene. Germline V CDR1 and CDR2: SGHVS, FQNEAQ. The CDR3 runs 15 residues. Between the trimmed V and J ends, which lost 5 bases and 2 bases, there was a span of 15 bases. CDR3 in amino acids: CASSVYLGLQETQYF. DNA for the CDR3: TGTGCCAGCAGCGTCTATCTAGGGCTACAAGAGACCCAGTACTTC.

This clonotype occurred once. V is TRBV2 and J is TRBJ2-5; possibly TRBD1 or TRBD2 for D (5 bases each). The DNA end is more similar to TRBJ2-4, so the J call may be wrong. Germline assignment: CDR1 SNHLY and CDR2 FYNNEI. This CDR3 comprises 15 residues. The CDR3 region is CASSESGGGRDIQYF. As DNA, the CDR3 is TGTGCCAGCAGTGAAAGTGGTGGGGGACGGGACATTCAGTACTTC.

The table lists this clonotype with a few counts. The chain combines TRBV7-8 with TRBJ1-5; no firm D call. The germline V gene has CDR1 SGHVS and CDR2 FQNEAQ. The V and J ends lost 2 bases and 3 bases respectively, with 11 bases between them. The CDR3 loop spans 15 amino acids. CDR3 amino acids: CASSLTGRDNQPQHF. CDR3 bases: TGTGCCAGCAGCTTAACCGGGCGGGACAATCAGCCCCAGCATTTT.

V usage is TRBV16 and J usage is TRBJ1-1; the D gene is possibly TRBD1 (6 bases). CDR3 size: 14 residues. V lost 0 bases to trimming and J lost 7 bases, with 12 bases between them. Germline V CDR1 and CDR2: KGHSY, FQNENV. This chain's CDR3 is CASSQSLGGLEAFF. In DNA, the CDR3 is TGTGCCAGCAGCCAATCATTGGGGGGGCTTGAAGCTTTCTTT. The entire variable domain, with the rest obtained from reference TRBV16 and TRBJ1-1, is as follows: GEEVAQTPKHLVRGEGQKAKLYCAPIKGHSYVFWYQQVLKNEFKFLISFQNENVFDETGMPKERFSAKCLPNSPCSLEIQATKLEDSAVYFCASSQSLGGLEAFFGQGTRLTVV.

The rearrangement links TRBV12-5 to TRBJ1-6, with D perhaps matching TRBD1 (6 bases). Germline V lookup: CDR1 LGHNT, CDR2 FRNRAP. The CDR3 sequence is 12 residues long. Trimming shortened V by 3 bases and J by 16 bases, and 13 bases separated the two germline ends. The CDR3 DNA follows: TGTGCTAGTGGTTTACCGGACAGTCCTCTCCACTTT. Encoded protein: CASGLPDSPLHF.

The chain is built from TRBV29-1 and TRBJ1-3, with 7 positions matching TRBD1. CDR1 SQVTM and CDR2 ANQGSEA come from the germline V gene. The CDR3 runs to 12 residues. Losses at the gene ends were 7 bases for V and 2 bases for J; bases not matched to a gene: 2. Written as DNA, the CDR3 is TGCAGCGGAGGGACAGCTGGAAACACCATATATTTT. Translation: CSGGTAGNTIYF.

The chain recombines TRBV12-3 or TRBV12-4 with TRBJ1-5; TRBD1 might be the D (6 bases). The CDR3 spans 14 residues. The V and J ends lost 6 bases and 5 bases respectively, with 14 bases between them. CDR3 protein: CASRSQGSDQPQHF. CDR3 coding DNA: TGTGCCAGCAGATCACAGGGCTCAGATCAGCCCCAGCATTTT.

In the case of this clonotype: At one end, the junction sequence differs from germline, possibly due to a read error. This rearrangement joins TRBV5-1 to TRBJ1-1; tentative D call: TRBD1 (5 bases). Per germline, CDR1 SGHRS and CDR2 YFSETQ. CDR3 size: 12 residues. The chain's CDR3 is CASSYQAGEAIF. DNA for the CDR3: TGCGCCAGCAGCTACCAGGCGGGGGAAGCTATCTTT.

This clonotype has more than one count but fewer than ten. The chain joins TRBV10-2 to TRBJ1-1, with D hard to call. Germline assignment: CDR1 WSHSY and CDR2 SAAADI. The CDR3 loop spans 12 amino acids. The V end was cut by 0 bases, the J end by 6 bases, with 5 bases between. Here the CDR3 reads CASSESGSEAFF. The CDR3 DNA follows: TGCGCCAGCAGTGAGTCGGGGTCTGAAGCTTTCTTT.

This chain links TRBV9 with TRBJ2-7; D may be TRBD2 (6 bases). Germline V gene lookup returns CDR1 SGDLS and CDR2 YYNGEE. This CDR3 is 15 amino acids long. Trimming left V 2 bases short and J 5 bases short, with 17 bases between. The CDR3 DNA reads TGTGCCAGCAGCGTCCGGGGGACTCCAGTCCACGAGCAGTACTTC. It specifies CASSVRGTPVHEQYF.

The rearrangement links TRBV7-2 to TRBJ1-5; no clear D gene. The V end was cut by 1 base, the J end by 0 bases, with 10 bases between. This CDR3 contains 16 residues. Per germline, CDR1 SGHTA and CDR2 FQGNSA. The CDR3 region has the DNA TGTGCCAGCAGCTTAGGTAGGGTGGCTAGCAATCAGCCCCAGCATTTT. The encoded protein is CASSLGRVASNQPQHF.

A few counts support this clonotype. The rearrangement links TRBV19 to TRBJ2-5; 11 bases match TRBD1. CDR3 length: 14 residues. V gave up 3 bases and J gave up 7 bases; unmatched junction bases: 4. The germline CDR1 and CDR2 sequences are LNHDA and SQIVND (reference sequence). The CDR3 DNA reads TGTGCCAGTAGTATCCCGGGACAGGGGGTGACCCAGTACTTC. Amino acids: CASSIPGQGVTQYF.

Comment on this clonotype: Compared with germline, one end of the junction differs, possibly owing to a read error. This chain connects TRBV10-2 to TRBJ1-3, with 7 bases identical to TRBD1. The CDR3 covers 15 residues. CDR1 and CDR2 from the germline V gene are WSHSY and SAAADI. CDR3 nucleotide sequence: TGTGCCAGCAGTGGGCAGGGGGTCTCTGGAAACACCATATATTTT. Protein product: CASSGQGVSGNTIYF.

Concerning this clonotype: The germline gene is not matched at one end of the junction; a read error may be the cause. The V gene is TRBV11-2, the J gene TRBJ1-5; 7 bases align to TRBD1. Germline V gives CDR1 SGHAT, CDR2 FQNNGV. This CDR3 comprises 16 residues. CDR3 in amino acids: CASSPVTGEVVQPQHF. The CDR3 DNA reads as TGCGCCAGCAGCCCTGTTACAGGGGAGGTGGTGCAGCCCCAGCATTTT.

This clonotype has ten or more counts. This chain uses TRBV19 with TRBJ1-2, with D possibly being TRBD1 (6 bases). CDR3 length: 13 amino acids. Trimming cost V 4 bases and J 4 bases, with 10 bases left between them. CDR1 and CDR2 (germline): LNHDA, SQIVND (reference sequence). In DNA form, the CDR3 reads TGTGCCAGTAGTACCGGGACACCCTATGGCTACACCTTC. Its translation: CASSTGTPYGYTF.

This clonotype was recorded many times. V usage is TRBV10-3 and J usage is TRBJ1-2; D is ambiguous. The V gene lost 4 bases and the J gene lost 4 bases, with 7 bases spanning the gap. Germline V lookup: CDR1 ENHRY, CDR2 SYGVKD. This CDR3 comprises 12 residues. The CDR3 DNA follows: TGTGCCATCAGTGCAGAATCCTATGGCTACACCTTC. Translated, it gives CAISAESYGYTF.

The chain has TRBV20-1 and TRBJ1-4, with 7 bases lining up with TRBD1. The germline V gene encodes CDR1 DFQATT and CDR2 SNEGSKA (reference sequence). CDR3 length: 13 amino acids. The ends lost 3 bases at V and 8 bases at J; junction bases unmatched: 6. CDR3 nucleotides: TGCAGTGCTAGGATAAGACAGGGAGAAAAACTGTTTTTT. It encodes CSARIRQGEKLFF.

J is TRBJ2-5 and V is TRBV20-1; no clear D. V was shortened by 0 bases and J by 3 bases, with 8 bases between the two germline ends. Germline values: CDR1 DFQATT, CDR2 SNEGSKA (reference sequence). The CDR3 has 13 residues. CDR3 amino acids: CSARDREKETQYF. The CDR3 DNA sequence: TGCAGTGCTAGAGATCGCGAGAAAGAGACCCAGTACTTC.

This clonotype showed up many times. The CDR3 nucleotides read TGCAGCGTTGAAGATAGAGGTGTGGCAGGGAAGTCCTATGGCTACACCTTC. It codes for CSVEDRGVAGKSYGYTF. The chain combines TRBV29-1 with TRBJ1-2; TRBD1 is a possible D gene (5 bases). V lost 0 bases to trimming and J lost 4 bases, with 21 bases between them. Germline loops: CDR1 SQVTM, CDR2 ANQGSEA. The CDR3 totals 17 residues.